This TCR beta chain was retrieved from a study of shared clonotypes between healthy human individuals. Findings of the study overall: Sampling was confined to blood; repertoires within tissues likely differ.

CDR1 MDHEN and CDR2 SYDVKM come from the germline V gene. The CDR3 loop spans 12 amino acids. V lost 5 bases and J lost 6, with 7 bases in between. Of note for this clone: Its specificity is not known.

The table came from immunoSEQ multiplex PCR; TCRdb's copy has only in-frame clones and leaves some out. The table lists roughly 86,000 clones, over 60% of them singletons. The sequenced sample consisted of memory CD8+ T cells sorted from blood. This sample's subset: CD45RO+ cells pooled with CCR7-negative TemRA cells. This clonotype originated in a man aged 30 to 39 in good health. This chain uses TRBV28 with TRBJ2-2; D is ambiguous. The CDR3 sequence: CASSPDPGELFF. CDR3 bases: TGTGCCAGCAGTCCCGACCCCGGGGAGCTGTTTTTT. The full variable domain, rest sourced from reference TRBV28 and TRBJ2-2, is DVKVTQSSRYLVKRTGEKVFLECVQDMDHENMFWYRQDPGLGLRLIYFSYDVKMKEKGDIPEGYSVSREKKERFSLILESASTNQTSMYLCASSPDPGELFFGEGSRLTVL.